This T cell receptor (beta chain) was documented in a study of OX40 agonist ivuxolimab in advanced cancers. Study background: Patients were given ivuxolimab, an antibody that agonizes OX40 (CD134).

Sequencing was performed with immunoSEQ multiplex PCR; in TCRdb, only in-frame clones are kept and a portion is missing. This table holds 70,000 to 80,000 clones, around 87% found once. Overall study findings and caveats: The 0.1-3.0 mg/kg partial responders had among the lowest clonal expansion.

Turning to this clone: Its antigen is as yet unknown.

V gave up 7 bases and J gave up 8 bases, with 17 bases separating them. CDR3 length: 13 residues. Germline V lookup: CDR1 MGHDK, CDR2 SYGVNS. The J gene is TRBJ1-2, the V gene TRBV25-1; D gene unclear. Material: CD4+ or CD8+ T cells sorted from blood, obtained in a trial of the OX40 agonist ivuxolimab. This receptor was taken from an adult with an advanced solid tumor such as melanoma, head and neck, liver or kidney cancer. The CDR3 spells CASTSGGFRGYTF. The CDR3 DNA is TGTGCCAGCACCAGTGGTGGGTTCCGGGGCTACACCTTC.